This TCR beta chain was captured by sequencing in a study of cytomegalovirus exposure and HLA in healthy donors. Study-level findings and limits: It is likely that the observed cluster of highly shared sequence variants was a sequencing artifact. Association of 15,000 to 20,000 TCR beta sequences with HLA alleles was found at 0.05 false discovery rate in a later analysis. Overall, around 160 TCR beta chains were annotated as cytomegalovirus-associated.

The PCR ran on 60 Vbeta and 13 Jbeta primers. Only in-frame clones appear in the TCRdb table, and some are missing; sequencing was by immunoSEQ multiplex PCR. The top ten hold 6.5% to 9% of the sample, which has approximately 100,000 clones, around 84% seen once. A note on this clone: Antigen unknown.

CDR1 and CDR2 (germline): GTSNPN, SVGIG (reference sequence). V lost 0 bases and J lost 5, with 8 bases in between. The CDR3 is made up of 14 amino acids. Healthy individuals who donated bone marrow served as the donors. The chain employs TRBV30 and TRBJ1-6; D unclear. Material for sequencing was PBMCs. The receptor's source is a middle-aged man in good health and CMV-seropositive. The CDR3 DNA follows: TGTGCCTGGAGTGTACGCGGGAATAATTCACCCCTCCACTTT. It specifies CAWSVRGNNSPLHF.